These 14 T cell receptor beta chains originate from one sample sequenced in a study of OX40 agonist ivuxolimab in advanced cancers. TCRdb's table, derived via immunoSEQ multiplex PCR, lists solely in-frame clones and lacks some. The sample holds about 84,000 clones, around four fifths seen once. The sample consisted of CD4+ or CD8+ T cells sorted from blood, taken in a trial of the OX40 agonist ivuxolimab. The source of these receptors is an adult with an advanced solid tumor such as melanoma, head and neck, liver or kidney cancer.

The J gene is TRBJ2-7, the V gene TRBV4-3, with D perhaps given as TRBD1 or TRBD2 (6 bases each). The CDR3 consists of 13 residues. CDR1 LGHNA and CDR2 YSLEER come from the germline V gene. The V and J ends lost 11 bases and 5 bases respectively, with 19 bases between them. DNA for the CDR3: TGCGCCGCTAGGGGGGCTAAAGAGGACGAGCAGTACGTC. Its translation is CAARGAKEDEQYV.

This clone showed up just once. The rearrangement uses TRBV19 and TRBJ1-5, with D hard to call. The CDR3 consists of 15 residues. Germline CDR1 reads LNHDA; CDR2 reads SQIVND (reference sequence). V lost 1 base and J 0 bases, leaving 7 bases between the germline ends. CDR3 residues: CASSIGQISNQPQHF. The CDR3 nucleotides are TGTGCCAGTAGTATAGGCCAGATTAGCAATCAGCCCCAGCATTTT.

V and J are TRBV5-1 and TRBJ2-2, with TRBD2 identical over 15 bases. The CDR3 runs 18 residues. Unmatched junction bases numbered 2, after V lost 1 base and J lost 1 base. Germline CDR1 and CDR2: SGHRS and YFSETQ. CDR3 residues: CASSLSGLAGGNTGELFF. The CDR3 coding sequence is TGCGCCAGCAGCTTGTCGGGACTAGCGGGGGGGAACACCGGGGAGCTGTTTTTT.

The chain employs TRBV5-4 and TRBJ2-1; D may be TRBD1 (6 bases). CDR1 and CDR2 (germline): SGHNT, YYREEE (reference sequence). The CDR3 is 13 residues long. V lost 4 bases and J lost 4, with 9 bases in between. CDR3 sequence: CASSTGQYNEQFF. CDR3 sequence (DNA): TGTGCCAGCAGCACCGGACAGTACAATGAGCAGTTCTTC.

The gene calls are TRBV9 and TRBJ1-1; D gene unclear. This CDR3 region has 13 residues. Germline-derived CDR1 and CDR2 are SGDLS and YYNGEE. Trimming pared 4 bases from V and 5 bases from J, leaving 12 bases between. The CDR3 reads CASSQVGGTEAFF. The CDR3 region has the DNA TGTGCCAGCAGCCAGGTGGGAGGGACTGAAGCTTTCTTT.

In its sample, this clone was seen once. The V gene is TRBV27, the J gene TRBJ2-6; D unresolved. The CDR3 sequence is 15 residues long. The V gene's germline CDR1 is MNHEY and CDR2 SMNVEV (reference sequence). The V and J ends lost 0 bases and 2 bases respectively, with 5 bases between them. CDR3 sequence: CASSLSAPGANVLTF. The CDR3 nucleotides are TGTGCCAGCAGTTTATCCGCCCCTGGGGCCAACGTCCTGACTTTC.

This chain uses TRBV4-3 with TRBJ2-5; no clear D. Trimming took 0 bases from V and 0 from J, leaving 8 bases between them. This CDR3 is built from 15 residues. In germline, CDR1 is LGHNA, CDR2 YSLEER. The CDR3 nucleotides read TGCGCCAGCAGCCAAGATGCAGTGTACCAAGAGACCCAGTACTTC. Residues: CASSQDAVYQETQYF.

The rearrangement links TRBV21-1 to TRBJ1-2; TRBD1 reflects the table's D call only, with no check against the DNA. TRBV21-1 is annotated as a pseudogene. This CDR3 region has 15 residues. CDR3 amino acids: CASPSPCGQDYGYTF. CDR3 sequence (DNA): TGTGCCAGCCCTTCCCCCTGTGGACAAGACTATGGCTACACCTTC.

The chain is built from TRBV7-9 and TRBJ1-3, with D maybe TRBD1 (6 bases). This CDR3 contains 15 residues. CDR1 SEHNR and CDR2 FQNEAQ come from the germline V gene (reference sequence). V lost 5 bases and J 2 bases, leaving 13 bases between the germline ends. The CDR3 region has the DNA TGTGCCAGCAGCCCAGGGGCAGGGACTGGAAACACCATATATTTT. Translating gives CASSPGAGTGNTIYF.

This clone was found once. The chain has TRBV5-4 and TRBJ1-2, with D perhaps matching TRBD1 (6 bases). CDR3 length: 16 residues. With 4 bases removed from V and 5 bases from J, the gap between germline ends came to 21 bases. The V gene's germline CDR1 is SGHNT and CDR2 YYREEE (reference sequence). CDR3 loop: CASSPREGVARYGYTF. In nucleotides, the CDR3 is TGTGCCAGCAGCCCCAGGGAGGGGGTCGCCCGGTATGGCTACACCTTC.

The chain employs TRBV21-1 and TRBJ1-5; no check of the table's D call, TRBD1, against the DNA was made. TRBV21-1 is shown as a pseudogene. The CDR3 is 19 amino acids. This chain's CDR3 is CASSKVGDSKDDSNQPQHF. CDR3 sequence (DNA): TGTGCCAGCAGCAAAGTTGGGGACAGTAAAGATGATAGCAATCAGCCCCAGCATTTT.

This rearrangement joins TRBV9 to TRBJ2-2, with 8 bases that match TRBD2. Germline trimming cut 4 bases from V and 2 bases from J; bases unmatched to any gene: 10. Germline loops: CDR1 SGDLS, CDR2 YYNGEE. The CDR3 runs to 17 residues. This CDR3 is CASSPIGTRQNTGELFF. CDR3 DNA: TGTGCCAGCAGCCCCATTGGGACTAGGCAAAACACCGGGGAGCTGTTTTTT.

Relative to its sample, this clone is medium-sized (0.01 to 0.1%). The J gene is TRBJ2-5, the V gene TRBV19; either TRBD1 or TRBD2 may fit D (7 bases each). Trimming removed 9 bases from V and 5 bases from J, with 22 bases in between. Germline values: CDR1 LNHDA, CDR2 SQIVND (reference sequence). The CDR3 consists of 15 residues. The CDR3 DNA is TGTGCCAGCACTAGACAGGGAGGGTTCGGGGAGACCCAGTACTTC. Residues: CASTRQGGFGETQYF.

CDR3 in DNA: TGTGCCTTTTCATGGACAGGGGACTATGGCTACACCTTC. As protein: CAFSWTGDYGYTF. The V and J genes are TRBV10-3 and TRBJ1-2; 9 nucleotides agree with TRBD1. V lost 11 bases, J lost 3 bases, and 7 bases stayed unmatched. Germline V gene sequence: CDR1 ENHRY, CDR2 SYGVKD. There are 13 residues in the CDR3.